This entry lists 30 T cell receptor beta chains sequenced from one sample in a study of cytomegalovirus exposure and HLA in healthy donors. The PCR ran on 60 Vbeta and 13 Jbeta primers. The repertoire was sequenced with immunoSEQ multiplex PCR; TCRdb's copy has only in-frame clones and lacks some. Among 110,000 or so clones, around 76% were seen once, and the ten largest hold 15% to 20%. Sequencing was carried out using PBMCs. Receptors originate from a man aged 50 to 59 in good health and CMV-seropositive.

The rearrangement uses TRBV10-2 and TRBJ2-2, with TRBD2 matching over 11 bases. Germline V gives CDR1 WSHSY, CDR2 SAAADI. J was trimmed by 6 bases and V by 7 bases; bases with no gene match: 10. This CDR3 region has 16 residues. CDR3 coding DNA: TGCGCCAGCATGTCAAACCTAGCGGGGGGCGCCGGGGAGCTGTTTTTT. As protein: CASMSNLAGGAGELFF.

The chain employs TRBV27 and TRBJ1-3, with a possible D match to TRBD1 (6 bases). Germline values: CDR1 MNHEY, CDR2 SMNVEV (reference sequence). The CDR3 is 17 amino acids. Trimming pared 1 base from V and 1 base from J, leaving 14 bases between. Here the CDR3 reads CASSLCTGQRSGNTIYF. CDR3 DNA sequence: TGTGCCAGCAGTTTATGTACAGGGCAGAGGTCTGGAAACACCATATATTTT.

This clone was picked up one time. J is TRBJ2-7 and V is TRBV19, with 7 bases matching TRBD2. This CDR3 comprises 15 residues. Germline lookup yields CDR1 LNHDA and CDR2 SQIVND (reference sequence). V was clipped by 5 bases and J by 7 bases; unmatched bases: 14. As DNA, the CDR3 is TGTGCCAGTAGTGTTAGGCTAGCGGTTTTTGAGGAGCAGTACTTC. It specifies CASSVRLAVFEEQYF.

J is TRBJ1-5 and V is TRBV18; TRBD1 matches 8 bases. With V trimmed by 3 bases and J by 0 bases, 1 base remained unmatched. There are 15 residues in the CDR3. Germline V lookup: CDR1 KGHSH, CDR2 LQKENI. CDR3 region: CASSPQGASNQPQHF. The DNA of the CDR3 is TGTGCCAGCTCACCCCAGGGGGCTAGCAATCAGCCCCAGCATTTT.

The rearrangement links TRBV7-2 to TRBJ2-7, with 15 positions matching TRBD2. With V trimmed by 4 bases and J by 5 bases, 6 bases remained unmatched. CDR3 length equals 16 residues. The V gene's germline CDR1 is SGHTA and CDR2 FQGNSA. DNA for the CDR3: TGTGCCAGCAGCTCCGGACTAGCGGGGGGGCAGAACGAGCAGTACTTC. Protein sequence: CASSSGLAGGQNEQYF.

The CDR3 coding sequence is TGTGCTCACGGGACAACCTACGAGCAGTACTTC. Its protein is CAHGTTYEQYF. The chain combines TRBV28 with TRBJ2-7, with a possible D match to TRBD1 (6 bases). The CDR3 has 11 amino acids. The germline gives CDR1 MDHEN, CDR2 SYDVKM.

CDR3 DNA sequence: TGTGCCAGCAGCATCGATACAGGGGGGGATGGCTACACCTTC. Translated, it gives CASSIDTGGDGYTF. This chain joins TRBV5-4 and TRBJ1-2, with 8 bases lining up with TRBD1. V trimming: 4 bases; J trimming: 6 bases; junction bases outside the gene matches: 8. Per the germline V gene, CDR1 is SGHNT and CDR2 is YYREEE (reference sequence). The CDR3 covers 14 residues.

The rearrangement joins TRBV12-2 to TRBJ2-3; the listed D gene, TRBD2, was not tested against the DNA. TRBV12-2 is labeled a pseudogene. CDR3 length: 16 amino acids. The CDR3: CASRLARRRPGDTQYF. The CDR3 nucleotides read TGTGCAAGTCGCTTAGCGAGGCGGCGGCCGGGGGATACGCAGTATTTT.

The rearrangement links TRBV15 to TRBJ1-1, with a tentative D call TRBD1 (6 bases). The CDR3 is 17 residues long. Germline V gene sequence: CDR1 LNHNV, CDR2 YYDKDF (reference sequence). V lost 2 bases to trimming and J lost 1 base, with 17 bases between them. Written as DNA, the CDR3 is TGTGCCACCAGCAGAATTAGACAGGACCGAAAGAACACTGAAGCTTTCTTT. Residues: CATSRIRQDRKNTEAFF.

This sequence joins TRBV25-1 and TRBJ2-5, with a tentative D call TRBD1 (5 bases). V was clipped by 2 bases and J by 1 base, with 11 bases between them. The CDR3 runs 15 residues. CDR1 and CDR2 (germline): MGHDK, SYGVNS. The CDR3 region has the DNA TGTGCCAGCAGTGAACCACGGACAACCCAAGAGACCCAGTACTTC. It translates to CASSEPRTTQETQYF.

The J gene is TRBJ2-2, the V gene TRBV5-1; tentatively, D is TRBD2 (5 bases). CDR1 and CDR2 from the germline V gene are SGHRS and YFSETQ. With 3 bases removed from V and 5 bases from J, the gap between germline ends came to 17 bases. The CDR3 is made up of 16 amino acids. The CDR3 nucleotides are TGCGCCAGCAGCTCGCCCTCCGGAGGCGGGACCGGGGAGCTGTTTTTT. It specifies CASSSPSGGGTGELFF.

The chain uses TRBV27 and TRBJ2-2, with 8 bases identical to TRBD1. Per the germline V gene, CDR1 is MNHEY and CDR2 is SMNVEV (reference sequence). CDR3 length equals 17 residues. The J segment lost 7 bases and the V segment lost 5 bases, leaving 15 bases of the junction unmatched. For the CDR3, the DNA is TGTGCCAGCAGTCTCCCACCCTCGGACAGGGATAACGGGGAGCTGTTTTTT. Its protein product is CASSLPPSDRDNGELFF.

This clone was seen only a few times. The CDR3 nucleotides are TGTGCCAGCAGCCTCTCATTCGGACAGGGAGCTTTCTTT. The encoded protein is CASSLSFGQGAFF. The rearrangement uses TRBV6-5 and TRBJ1-1, with 8 positions matching TRBD1. V lost 6 bases and J lost 10; bases outside the gene matches: 10. In germline, CDR1 is MNHEY, CDR2 SVGAGI. The CDR3 spans 13 residues.

This clone was found a few times. The chain couples TRBV14 to TRBJ2-2; D is perhaps TRBD1 (6 bases). Germline lookup yields CDR1 SGHDN and CDR2 FVKESK. There are 14 residues in the CDR3. V gave up 7 bases and J gave up 3 bases, with 12 bases separating them. CDR3 DNA: TGTGCCAGCAATTCGGGACACTACACCGGGGAGCTGTTTTTT. Protein: CASNSGHYTGELFF.

The gene calls are TRBV5-4 and TRBJ1-3; 11 bases line up with TRBD1. V shed 5 bases and J 3 bases; nucleotides not matched to a gene: 10. CDR3 length: 17 residues. Germline loops: CDR1 SGHNT, CDR2 YYREEE (reference sequence). CDR3 sequence reads: CASSSGTGGRSGNTIYF. Here the CDR3 DNA reads TGTGCCAGCAGTTCTGGGACAGGGGGACGTAGTGGAAACACCATATATTTT.

The CDR3, as DNA: TGTGCCAGCAGTGATGTGGACAGGGGAAACTATGGCTACACCTTC. Its translation: CASSDVDRGNYGYTF. The chain combines TRBV2 with TRBJ1-2; TRBD1 matches 9 bases. Germline trimming cut 3 bases from V and 2 bases from J; bases unmatched to any gene: 4. The CDR3 is 15 amino acids. Germline CDR1 reads SNHLY; CDR2 reads FYNNEI.

The V and J genes are TRBV6-6 and TRBJ2-7, with 11 bases that match TRBD2. Germline CDR1 and CDR2: MNHNY and SVGAGI (reference sequence). This CDR3 has 14 residues. The V segment lost 4 bases and the J segment 5 bases; nucleotides outside the gene matches: 4. For the CDR3, the DNA is TGTGCCAGCAGTTGCCCTAGCGGGAGGAACGAGCAGTACTTC. It encodes CASSCPSGRNEQYF.

The rearrangement joins TRBV4-1 to TRBJ2-2; 13 positions match TRBD2. There are 17 residues in the CDR3. The V gene's germline CDR1 is MGHRA and CDR2 YSYEKL. V shed 1 base and J 5 bases; nucleotides not matched to a gene: 4. The CDR3 DNA reads as TGCGCCAGCAGCCAAGGACTAGCGGGGGGAGGAACCGGGGAGCTGTTTTTT. Residues: CASSQGLAGGGTGELFF.

This clone was observed a handful of times. The rearrangement joins TRBV7-9 to TRBJ2-5; TRBD1 matches at 12 bases. J gave up 5 bases and V 5 bases, and 6 bases lay outside the gene matches. From germline, CDR1 is SEHNR and CDR2 FQNEAQ (reference sequence). The CDR3 loop spans 15 amino acids. The CDR3 sequence: CASSTGTGGGETQYF. In DNA, the CDR3 is TGTGCCAGCAGCACAGGGACAGGGGGCGGGGAGACCCAGTACTTC.

This clone was counted a single time. This chain connects TRBV5-1 to TRBJ1-2, with 7 bases fitting TRBD1. This CDR3 is 15 amino acids long. The germline gives CDR1 SGHRS, CDR2 YFSETQ. Germline trimming cut 2 bases from V and 3 bases from J; bases unmatched to any gene: 7. This CDR3 reads CASSLGFDRDYGYTF. CDR3 DNA: TGCGCCAGCAGCTTAGGTTTTGACAGGGACTATGGCTACACCTTC.

The chain uses TRBV27 and TRBJ2-1; TRBD2 matches at 10 bases. CDR3 size: 15 residues. V shed 4 bases, J shed 15 bases, and the junction held 15 bases outside the gene matches. The germline gives CDR1 MNHEY, CDR2 SMNVEV (reference sequence). CDR3 DNA: TGTGCCAGCAGTTCCCCCAGCGGGGGGGCCGATTGGGTGTTCTTC. It encodes CASSSPSGGADWVFF.

This clone was observed a few times. The V call is TRBV18, the J call TRBJ2-7; D is uncertain. Germline-derived CDR1 and CDR2 are KGHSH and LQKENI. Trimming removed 5 bases from V and 4 bases from J, with 12 bases in between. CDR3 length: 13 residues. CDR3 sequence reads: CASSVSNGYEQYF. In DNA form, the CDR3 reads TGTGCCAGCTCAGTCTCTAATGGTTACGAGCAGTACTTC.

The V call is TRBV11-2, the J call TRBJ1-3; 8 bases map to TRBD1. The germline V gene has CDR1 SGHAT and CDR2 FQNNGV. The junction had 10 bases not matched to a gene; V was cut back by 5 bases and J by 7 bases. This CDR3 is built from 15 residues. The CDR3 sequence: CASSPRTGYGNTIYF. As DNA, the CDR3 is TGTGCCAGCAGCCCACGGACAGGGTATGGTAACACCATATATTTT.

This clone was detected once. The V and J genes are TRBV15 and TRBJ2-7; tentative D call: TRBD2 (7 bases). This CDR3 has 15 amino acids. Germline V lookup: CDR1 LNHNV, CDR2 YYDKDF (reference sequence). V was clipped by 5 bases and J by 0 bases, with 14 bases between them. CDR3 residues: CATSERGGFSYEQYF. The CDR3, as DNA: TGTGCCACCAGCGAGAGGGGGGGGTTCTCCTACGAGCAGTACTTC.

The table lists this clone with a few counts. The J gene is TRBJ2-7, the V gene TRBV15, with 10 positions matching TRBD1. In germline, CDR1 is LNHNV, CDR2 YYDKDF (reference sequence). The CDR3 loop spans 14 amino acids. Trimming removed 5 bases from V and 2 bases from J; junction bases left unmatched: 3. Written as DNA, the CDR3 is TGTGCCACCAGCCTAGGGACAGGGGCCTACGAGCAGTACTTC. Amino acids: CATSLGTGAYEQYF.

The V and J genes are TRBV7-6 and TRBJ1-1; perhaps TRBD1 as D (6 bases). Germline CDR1 reads SGHVS; CDR2 reads FNYEAQ. The CDR3 spans 16 residues. V was trimmed by 3 bases and J by 0 bases, leaving 14 bases between them. CDR3 amino acids: CASSFGLGAMNTEAFF. The CDR3 coding sequence is TGTGCCAGCAGCTTTGGCTTGGGGGCCATGAACACTGAAGCTTTCTTT. The full variable domain, with the rest looked up from reference TRBV7-6 and TRBJ1-1, is GAGVSQSPRYKVTKRGQDVALRCDPISGHVSLYWYRQALGQGPEFLTYFNYEAQQDKSGLPNDRFSAERPEGSISTLTIQRTEQRDSAMYRCASSFGLGAMNTEAFFGQGTRLTVV.

The V and J genes are TRBV5-1 and TRBJ2-3, with TRBD2 identical over 7 bases. The CDR3 has 15 residues. J was trimmed by 0 bases and V by 6 bases; bases with no gene match: 7. Germline V gives CDR1 SGHRS, CDR2 YFSETQ. The CDR3 reads CASTPGGFSTDTQYF. The CDR3 region has the DNA TGCGCCAGCACCCCGGGGGGTTTTAGCACAGATACGCAGTATTTT.

This clone came up once. This chain joins TRBV5-1 and TRBJ1-3; D gene ambiguous. Trimming removed 0 bases from V and 0 bases from J, with 10 bases in between. Looked up from germline, CDR1 is SGHRS and CDR2 is YFSETQ. This CDR3 is built from 16 residues. For the CDR3, the DNA is TGCGCCAGCAGCTTGGAACAGACCAGCTCTGGAAACACCATATATTTT. It is translated as CASSLEQTSSGNTIYF.

The chain is built from TRBV27 and TRBJ2-5; 11 bases agree with TRBD1. The CDR3 loop spans 14 amino acids. V shed 6 bases, J shed 4 bases, and the junction held 4 bases outside the gene matches. CDR1 MNHEY and CDR2 SMNVEV come from the germline V gene (reference sequence). Here the CDR3 reads CASSPGTGGETQYF. CDR3 DNA sequence: TGTGCCAGCAGCCCCGGGACAGGGGGAGAGACCCAGTACTTC.

The V gene is TRBV7-9, the J gene TRBJ2-7; D may be TRBD2 (7 bases). Germline V gene lookup returns CDR1 SEHNR and CDR2 FQNEAQ (reference sequence). Deletions cut 5 bases from V and 2 bases from J, with 16 bases between. This CDR3 is 15 amino acids long. The CDR3 nucleotides are TGTGCCAGCAGCCCACAGGGAGGGCCCGCCTACGAGCAGTACTTC. Translating gives CASSPQGGPAYEQYF. Full variable domain (remainder filled in from reference TRBV7-9 and TRBJ2-7): DTGVSQNPRHKITKRGQNVTFRCDPISEHNRLYWYRQTLGQGPEFLTYFQNEAQLEKSRLLSDRFSAERPKGSFSTLEIQRTEQGDSAMYLCASSPQGGPAYEQYFGPGTRLTVT.